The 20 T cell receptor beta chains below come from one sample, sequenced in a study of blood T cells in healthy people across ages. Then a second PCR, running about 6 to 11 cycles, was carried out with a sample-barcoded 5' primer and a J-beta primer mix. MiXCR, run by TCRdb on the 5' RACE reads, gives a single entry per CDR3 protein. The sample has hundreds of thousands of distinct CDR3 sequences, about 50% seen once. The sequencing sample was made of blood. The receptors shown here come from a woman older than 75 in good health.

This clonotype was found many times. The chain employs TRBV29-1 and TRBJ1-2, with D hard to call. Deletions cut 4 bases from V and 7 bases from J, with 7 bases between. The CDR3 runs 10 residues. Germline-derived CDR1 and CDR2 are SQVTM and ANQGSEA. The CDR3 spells CSVAPGGYTF. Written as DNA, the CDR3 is TGCAGCGTTGCTCCAGGTGGCTACACCTTC. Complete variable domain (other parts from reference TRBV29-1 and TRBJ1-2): SAVISQKPSRDICQRGTSLTIQCQVDSQVTMMFWYRQQPGQSLTLIATANQGSEATYESGFVIDKFPISRPNLTFSTLTVSNMSPEDSSIYLCSVAPGGYTFGSGTRLTVV.

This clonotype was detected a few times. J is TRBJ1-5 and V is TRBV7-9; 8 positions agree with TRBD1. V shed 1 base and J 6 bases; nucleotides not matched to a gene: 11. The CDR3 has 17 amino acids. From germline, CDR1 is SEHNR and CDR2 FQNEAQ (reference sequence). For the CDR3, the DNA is TGTGCCAGCAGCTTAGGTGCGGGCGGACAGGGCGGTCAGCCCCAGCATTTT. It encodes CASSLGAGGQGGQPQHF.

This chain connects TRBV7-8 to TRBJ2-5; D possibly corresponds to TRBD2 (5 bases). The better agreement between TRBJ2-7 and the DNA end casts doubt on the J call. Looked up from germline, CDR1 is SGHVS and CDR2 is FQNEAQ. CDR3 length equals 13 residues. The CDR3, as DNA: TGTGCCAGCAGCTTAGCCCCCGGGAACGAGCAGTACTTC. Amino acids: CASSLAPGNEQYF.

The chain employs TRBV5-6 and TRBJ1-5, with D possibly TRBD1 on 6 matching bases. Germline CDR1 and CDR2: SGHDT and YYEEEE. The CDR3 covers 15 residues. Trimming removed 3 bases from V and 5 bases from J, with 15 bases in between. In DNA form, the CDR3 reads TGTGCCAGCAGCTCAGGGGCGGGGGCAGATCAGCCCCAGCATTTT. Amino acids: CASSSGAGADQPQHF.

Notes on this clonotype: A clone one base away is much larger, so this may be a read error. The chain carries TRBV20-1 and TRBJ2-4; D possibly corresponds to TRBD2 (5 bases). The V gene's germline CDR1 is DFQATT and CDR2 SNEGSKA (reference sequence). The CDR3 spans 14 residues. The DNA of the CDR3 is TGCAGTGCTAGTAGTACGGGAATGGGAAACAGTCAGTACTTC. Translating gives CSASSTGMGNSQYF.

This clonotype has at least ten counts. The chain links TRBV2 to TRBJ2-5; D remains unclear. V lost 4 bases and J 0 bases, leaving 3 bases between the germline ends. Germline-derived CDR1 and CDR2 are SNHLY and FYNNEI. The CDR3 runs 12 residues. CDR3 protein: CASSAYQETQYF. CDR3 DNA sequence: TGTGCCAGCAGTGCGTACCAAGAGACCCAGTACTTC.

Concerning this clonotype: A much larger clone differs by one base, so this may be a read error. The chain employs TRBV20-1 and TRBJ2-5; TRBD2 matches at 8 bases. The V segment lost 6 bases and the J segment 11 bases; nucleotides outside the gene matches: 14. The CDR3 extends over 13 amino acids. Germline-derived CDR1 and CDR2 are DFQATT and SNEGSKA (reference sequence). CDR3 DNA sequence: TGCAGTGCAACCAGCGGGGGTGGGGATGAGCAGTACTTC. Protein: CSATSGGGDEQYF.

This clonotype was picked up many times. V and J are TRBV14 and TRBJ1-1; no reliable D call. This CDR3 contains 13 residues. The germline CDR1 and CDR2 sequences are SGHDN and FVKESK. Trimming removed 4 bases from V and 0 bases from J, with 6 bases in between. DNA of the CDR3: TGTGCCAGCAGCCCCCCTATGAACACTGAAGCTTTCTTT. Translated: CASSPPMNTEAFF. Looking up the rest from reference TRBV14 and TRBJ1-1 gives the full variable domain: EAGVTQFPSHSVIEKGQTVTLRCDPISGHDNLYWYRRVMGKEIKFLLHFVKESKQDESGMPNNRFLAERTGGTYSTLKVQPAELEDSGVYFCASSPPMNTEAFFGQGTRLTVV.

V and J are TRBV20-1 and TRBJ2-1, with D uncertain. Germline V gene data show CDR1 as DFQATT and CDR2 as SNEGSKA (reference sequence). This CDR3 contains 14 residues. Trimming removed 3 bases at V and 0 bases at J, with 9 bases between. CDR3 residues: CSASNVNSYNEQFF. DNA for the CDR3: TGCAGTGCTAGCAATGTCAACTCCTACAATGAGCAGTTCTTC.

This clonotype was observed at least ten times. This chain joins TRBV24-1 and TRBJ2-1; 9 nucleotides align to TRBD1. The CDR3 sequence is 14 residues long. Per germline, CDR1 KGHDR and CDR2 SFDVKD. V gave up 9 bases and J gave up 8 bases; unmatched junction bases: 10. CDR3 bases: TGTGCCACCGGAAAGCCGGGACAGGGCCATGAGCAGTTCTTC. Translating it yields CATGKPGQGHEQFF.

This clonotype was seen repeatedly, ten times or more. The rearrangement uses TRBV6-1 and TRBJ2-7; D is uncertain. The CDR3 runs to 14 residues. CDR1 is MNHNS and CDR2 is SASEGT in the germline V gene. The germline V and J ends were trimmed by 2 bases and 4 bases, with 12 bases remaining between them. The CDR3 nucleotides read TGTGCCAGCAGTGAACCCCCGCGGCTATACGAGCAGTACTTC. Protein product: CASSEPPRLYEQYF.

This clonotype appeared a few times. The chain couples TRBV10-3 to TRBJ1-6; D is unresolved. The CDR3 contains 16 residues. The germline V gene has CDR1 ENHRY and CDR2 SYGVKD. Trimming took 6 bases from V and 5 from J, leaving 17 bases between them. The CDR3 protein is CAISLLLGQDNSPLHF. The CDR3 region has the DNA TGTGCCATCAGCCTTCTACTGGGCCAAGATAATTCACCCCTCCACTTT.

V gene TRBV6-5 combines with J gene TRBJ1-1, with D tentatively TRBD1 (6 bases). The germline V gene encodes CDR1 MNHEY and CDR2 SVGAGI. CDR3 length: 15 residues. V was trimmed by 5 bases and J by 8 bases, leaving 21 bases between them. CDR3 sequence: CASSRSGGGQGEAFF. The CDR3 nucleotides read TGTGCCAGCAGTCGAAGTGGGGGAGGGCAGGGGGAAGCTTTCTTT.

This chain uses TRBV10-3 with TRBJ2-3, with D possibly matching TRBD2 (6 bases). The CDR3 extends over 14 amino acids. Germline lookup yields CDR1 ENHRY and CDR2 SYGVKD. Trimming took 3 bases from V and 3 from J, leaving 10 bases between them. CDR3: CAISDPGLTDTQYF. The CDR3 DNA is TGTGCCATCAGTGACCCGGGACTGACAGATACGCAGTATTTT.

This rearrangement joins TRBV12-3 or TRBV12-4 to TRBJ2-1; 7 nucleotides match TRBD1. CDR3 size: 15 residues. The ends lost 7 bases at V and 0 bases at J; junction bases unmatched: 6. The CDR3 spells CASKRQGGSYNEQFF. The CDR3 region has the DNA TGTGCCAGCAAGAGACAGGGTGGCTCCTACAATGAGCAGTTCTTC.

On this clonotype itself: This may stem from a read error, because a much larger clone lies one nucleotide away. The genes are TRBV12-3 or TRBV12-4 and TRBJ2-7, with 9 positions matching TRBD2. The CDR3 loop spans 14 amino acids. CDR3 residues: CACRSGTSSDEQYF. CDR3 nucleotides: TGTGCCTGCAGATCCGGGACTAGCAGCGACGAGCAGTACTTC.

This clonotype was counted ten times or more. CDR3 loop: CSATRLAVQYF. The CDR3, as DNA: TGCAGTGCTACCCGGTTGGCGGTGCAGTACTTC. The chain carries TRBV20-1 and TRBJ2-7; no firm D call. The CDR3 is 11 amino acids. CDR1 DFQATT and CDR2 SNEGSKA come from the germline V gene (reference sequence). Trimming left V 4 bases short and J 9 bases short, with 13 bases between.

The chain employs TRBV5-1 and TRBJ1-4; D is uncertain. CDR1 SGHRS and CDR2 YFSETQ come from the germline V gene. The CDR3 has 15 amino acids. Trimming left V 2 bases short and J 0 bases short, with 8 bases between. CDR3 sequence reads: CASSFGVSTNEKLFF. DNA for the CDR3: TGCGCCAGCAGCTTCGGGGTTTCAACTAATGAAAAACTGTTTTTT.

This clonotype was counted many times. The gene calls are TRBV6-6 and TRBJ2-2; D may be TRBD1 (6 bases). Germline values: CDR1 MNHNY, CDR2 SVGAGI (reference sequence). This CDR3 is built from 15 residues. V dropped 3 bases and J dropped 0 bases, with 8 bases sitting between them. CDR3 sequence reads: CASSYWDTNTGELFF. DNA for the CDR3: TGTGCCAGCAGTTATTGGGACACGAACACCGGGGAGCTGTTTTTT.

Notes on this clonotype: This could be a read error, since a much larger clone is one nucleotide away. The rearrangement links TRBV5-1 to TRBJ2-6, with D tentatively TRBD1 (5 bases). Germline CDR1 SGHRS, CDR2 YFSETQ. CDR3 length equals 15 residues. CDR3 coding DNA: TGCGCCAGCAGGACGACAAGCTCTGGGGCCCACGTCCTGACTTTC. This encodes CASRTTSSGAHVLTF.